Listed below are T cell receptor beta chains from one sample, sequenced in a study of blood T cell repertoires in COVID-19. TCRdb keeps only in-frame clones here, not all; method: immunoSEQ multiplex PCR. The repertoire has about 150,000 clones, roughly 87% of them found once; the top ten carry approximately 3.7%. Sequencing was performed on PBMCs or T cells enriched from blood (not recorded which). All receptors derive from a woman in her thirties or forties who had been exposed to COVID-19. Each CDR3 is given with its conserved first and last residue. D genes are given only for firm matches. Rows may omit the clone size; those that give it use once, few, many or a size class.

V,size,J,D,DNA,CDR3
TRBV11-2,.,TRBJ1-4,.,TGTGCCAGCAGCTCCCAGGGGCGCGGTGTCAATGAAAAACTGTTTTTT,CASSSQGRGVNEKLFF
TRBV7-8,.,TRBJ2-7,TRBD2,TGTGCCAGCAGCTTAGTACGCGGGAGTAAGGACGAGCAGTACTTC,CASSLVRGSKDEQYF
TRBV19,.,TRBJ1-5,TRBD1,TGTGCCAGTAGTATGACAGGGGGCGGTCAGCCCCAGCATTTT,CASSMTGGGQPQHF
TRBV29-1,.,TRBJ1-1,.,TGCAGCGTTTATAGGGACACCATGAACACTGAAGCTTTCTTT,CSVYRDTMNTEAFF
TRBV9,.,TRBJ1-3,.,TGTGCCAGCAGCGTTCAGGGTGGAAGCTCTGGAAACACCATATATTTT,CASSVQGGSSGNTIYF
TRBV27,.,TRBJ2-1,.,TGTGCCAGCAGTTTATCAGGACTACCAACCTACAATGAGCAGTTCTTC,CASSLSGLPTYNEQFF
TRBV9,.,TRBJ1-1,.,TGTGCCAGCAGCGTGTCCCGGGGGAACACTGAAGCTTTCTTT,CASSVSRGNTEAFF
TRBV25-1,.,TRBJ2-1,.,TGTGCCAGCAGTGAATTAGTTGGCGGGACCGCCTACAATGAGCAGTTCTTC,CASSELVGGTAYNEQFF
TRBV3-1/TRBV3-2,.,TRBJ2-2,.,TGTGCCAGCAGCCAAGATGAGAATACCGGGGAGCTGTTTTTT,CASSQDENTGELFF
TRBV7-9,.,TRBJ1-3,TRBD1,TGTGCCAGCAGGCTAGACAGGGATGGAAACACCATATATTTT,CASRLDRDGNTIYF
TRBV29-1,.,TRBJ2-3,TRBD2,TGCAGCGTTGCACTAGCGGAGGCCGATACGCAGTATTTT,CSVALAEADTQYF
TRBV19,.,TRBJ2-7,TRBD1,TGTGCCAGTAGGAAACCCGGGACAGGCAACTCCTACGAGCAGTACTTC,CASRKPGTGNSYEQYF
TRBV9,few,TRBJ1-6,TRBD1,TGTGCCAGCAGTGTCGAAACGGGACAGGGCTCACCCCTCCACTTT,CASSVETGQGSPLHF
TRBV7-6,.,TRBJ2-1,.,TGTGCCAGCAGACCGGACTTATACAATGAGCAGTTCTTC,CASRPDLYNEQFF
TRBV15,.,TRBJ1-3,TRBD1,TGTGCCAGCAGGGGGGGTACTGGAAACACCATATATTTT,CASRGGTGNTIYF
TRBV10-3,.,TRBJ2-3,TRBD1,TGTGCCATTAAGACAGGGATTCTCACAGATACGCAGTATTTT,CAIKTGILTDTQYF
TRBV4-3,.,TRBJ2-4,TRBD2,TGCGCCAGCAGCCAAGATCGGGGGGGAATAGACATTCAGTACTTC,CASSQDRGGIDIQYF
TRBV4-1,.,TRBJ2-5,.,TGCGCCAGAAACCGCGGGACAGTGTACCAAGAGACCCAGTACTTC,CARNRGTVYQETQYF
TRBV18,.,TRBJ2-6,.,TGTGCCAGCTCAACTGGTTCTGGGGCCAACGTCCTGACTTTC,CASSTGSGANVLTF
TRBV5-6,.,TRBJ2-4,.,TGTGCCAGCAGTCTCCCGACCGGGAACATTCAGTACTTC,CASSLPTGNIQYF
TRBV5-4,.,TRBJ2-1,TRBD2,TGTGCCAGCAGCTTGGCTGCTAGCGGGAGGGTTGAGCAGTTCTTC,CASSLAASGRVEQFF
TRBV6-5,.,TRBJ1-5,TRBD1,TGTGCCAGCAGTAATCACAGGGGTGGTCATCAGCCCCAGCATTTT,CASSNHRGGHQPQHF
TRBV12-3/TRBV12-4,.,TRBJ2-1,.,TGTGCCAGCAGTATCGGGTGGGAGCAGTTCTTC,CASSIGWEQFF
TRBV28,.,TRBJ2-7,TRBD1,TGTGCCAGCAGTTTCGGCAGGGGGCCGGGGGAGCAGTACTTC,CASSFGRGPGEQYF
TRBV6-1,.,TRBJ1-5,.,TGTGCCAGCAGTGAAGGAGGATATAGCAATCAGCCCCAGCATTTT,CASSEGGYSNQPQHF
TRBV5-1,.,TRBJ2-1,.,TGCGCCAGCAGCTTGGGACTAGTCGCTGATGAGCAGTTCTTC,CASSLGLVADEQFF
TRBV5-6,.,TRBJ2-7,TRBD2,TGTGCCAGCAGCCCCGGGACTACGTACGAGCAGTACTTC,CASSPGTTYEQYF
TRBV11-2,.,TRBJ1-4,.,TGTGCCAGCAGCTTAGATCGTCAGGGATCGGCTAATGAAAAACTGTTTTTT,CASSLDRQGSANEKLFF
TRBV9,.,TRBJ2-6,.,TGTGCCAGCAGCCCTCCGCAGGCGGGGGCCAACGTCCTGACTTTC,CASSPPQAGANVLTF
TRBV24-1,.,TRBJ2-1,TRBD2,TGTGCCACCAGTGAACAGGAGACTAGCGGGAGGGCCCCGGAGCAGTTCTTC,CATSEQETSGRAPEQFF
TRBV28,.,TRBJ2-5,.,TGTGCCAGCAGTTTAGGGGGGGCGGGGAGGCAAGAGACCCAGTACTTC,CASSLGGAGRQETQYF
TRBV19,.,TRBJ1-3,.,TGTGCCAGTAGGCCCCAGGGCCTCTCTGGAAACACCATATATTTT,CASRPQGLSGNTIYF
TRBV6-1,.,TRBJ2-6,.,TGTGCCAGCAGTGAACTAGTTGGGGCCAACGTCCTGACTTTC,CASSELVGANVLTF
TRBV27,.,TRBJ1-6,TRBD1,TGTGCCAGCAGTTTATCGGGGACAGGGGGAGGTTCACCCCTCCACTTT,CASSLSGTGGGSPLHF
TRBV16,once,TRBJ2-7,.,TGTGCCAGCAGCCAATCGCCTCTAGAAGGCTACGAGCAGTACTTC,CASSQSPLEGYEQYF
TRBV9,.,TRBJ2-1,TRBD1,TGTGCCAGCAGCGTATTGAGGGACAGGGGGGGTGATGAGCAGTTCTTC,CASSVLRDRGGDEQFF
TRBV6-6,.,TRBJ2-1,.,TGTGCCACCTTGGATAGCGCGAGCTCCTACAATGAGCAGTTCTTC,CATLDSASSYNEQFF
TRBV12-3/TRBV12-4,.,TRBJ1-2,.,TGTGCCAGCAGTTTTGACTTAATCTATGGCTACACCTTC,CASSFDLIYGYTF
TRBV6-5,.,TRBJ1-1,.,TGTGCCAGCAGTTACTCGTTTACATCGAACACTGAAGCTTTCTTT,CASSYSFTSNTEAFF
TRBV2,.,TRBJ1-1,TRBD1,TGTGCCAGCAGAGGGGACAGCAGGAACACTGAAGCTTTCTTT,CASRGDSRNTEAFF
TRBV9,.,TRBJ2-7,.,TGTGCCAGCAGCGACTACTACGAGCAGTACTTC,CASSDYYEQYF
TRBV6-1,few,TRBJ2-3,TRBD2,TGTGCCAGCAGTGTTCGTGCGGGGGGGTTCGGAGATACGCAGTATTTT,CASSVRAGGFGDTQYF
TRBV10-3,.,TRBJ2-7,.,TGTGCCATCAGTGACTCGGTAGGGAGCTACGAGCAGTACTTC,CAISDSVGSYEQYF
TRBV5-4,.,TRBJ2-2,TRBD1,TGTGCCAGCAGCTCCCGACAGGGGGCGAACACCGGGGAGCTGTTTTTT,CASSSRQGANTGELFF
TRBV9,.,TRBJ2-1,TRBD2,TGTGCCAGCAGCGTAGACGGCGGGAGGGTAGCGGACGAGCAGTTCTTC,CASSVDGGRVADEQFF
TRBV6-5,.,TRBJ1-2,.,TGTGCCAGCAGTTACAGGGGCCTGAGCTATGGCTACACCTTC,CASSYRGLSYGYTF
TRBV5-6,.,TRBJ1-2,TRBD1,TGTGCCAGCAGCTTAGGGACAGGGGGAGTCTATGGCTACACCTTC,CASSLGTGGVYGYTF
TRBV6-2/TRBV6-3,once,TRBJ2-7,TRBD1,TGTGCCAGCAGCCGACAGGGCTACGAGCAGTACTTC,CASSRQGYEQYF
TRBV6-2/TRBV6-3,.,TRBJ2-7,.,TGTGCCAGCAGCCTAGGCGCCGGAGTCCGCTACGAGCAGTACTTC,CASSLGAGVRYEQYF
TRBV25-1,.,TRBJ2-2,.,TGTGCCAGCAGTGACCGGTCCGGCCGGGGGAACACCGGGGAGCTGTTTTTT,CASSDRSGRGNTGELFF
TRBV7-9,.,TRBJ2-3,.,TGTGCCAGCAGCTTAGGTCTTGGGCCAGATACGCAGTATTTT,CASSLGLGPDTQYF